The present TCR beta chain was sequenced within a study of cytomegalovirus exposure and HLA in healthy donors. Study outcomes and limitations: Versus the 666-donor mean, an Asian-associated ancestry cluster reportedly showed fewer N-insertions in a later analysis.

V gave up 4 bases and J gave up 3 bases; unmatched junction bases: 10. Germline V CDR1 and CDR2: SGHRS, YFSETQ. The CDR3 has 15 amino acids. Notes on this clone: Its cognate antigen is unknown.

With 60 Vbeta and 13 Jbeta primers, the PCR was carried out. The data were produced by immunoSEQ multiplex PCR, yet TCRdb's version contains in-frame clones alone and is incomplete. The table has 80,000 or so clones, about 73% seen once. This rearrangement joins TRBV5-1 to TRBJ2-7; 7 bases align to TRBD2. The sequenced sample consisted of PBMCs. This receptor was obtained from a middle-aged man in good health and CMV-seronegative. The CDR3 DNA is TGCGCCAGCAGCCATACGGTCGCTAGCGGCTACGAGCAGTACTTC. Protein product: CASSHTVASGYEQYF.